This T cell receptor (beta chain) was documented in a study of control samples from healthy donors and cancer patients (TCRdb year 2020). Turning to this clone: No cognate antigen has been identified for it. Base-call qualities are not available, and no considerably larger clone is one nucleotide away.

Looking up the germline V gene (reference sequence) yields CDR1 MNHEY and CDR2 SMNVEV. CDR3 length: 16 amino acids, cysteine to phenylalanine. Left in the record is the CDR3 DNA by itself, 48 bases read in frame from the first base. V loses 6 bases at its end and J loses 5 bases; junction bases beyond the gene matches: 13. The receptor library was made with the immunoSEQ multiplex PCR assay. In TCRdb, the immuneACCESS table is reduced to in-frame sequences with V and J assigned. These tables do not hold every clone; where another copy was compared, an unresolved V gene accounts for under half, and the others remain unexplained. The sample table records 100,000 to 150,000 clones; approximately 90% of these occur just once. Roughly 8.8% of the sample lies in the top ten.

Specimen: blood. This clonotype originated in a man between 18 and 35 years old in good health. The V and J segments used are TRBV27 and TRBJ1-1; 9 central nucleotides agree with TRBD1. This receptor has the CDR3 CASRDEYRGLGTEAFF. The nucleotide sequence reads as follows: TGTGCCAGCAGGGACGAATACAGGGGGCTGGGGACTGAAGCTTTCTTT.